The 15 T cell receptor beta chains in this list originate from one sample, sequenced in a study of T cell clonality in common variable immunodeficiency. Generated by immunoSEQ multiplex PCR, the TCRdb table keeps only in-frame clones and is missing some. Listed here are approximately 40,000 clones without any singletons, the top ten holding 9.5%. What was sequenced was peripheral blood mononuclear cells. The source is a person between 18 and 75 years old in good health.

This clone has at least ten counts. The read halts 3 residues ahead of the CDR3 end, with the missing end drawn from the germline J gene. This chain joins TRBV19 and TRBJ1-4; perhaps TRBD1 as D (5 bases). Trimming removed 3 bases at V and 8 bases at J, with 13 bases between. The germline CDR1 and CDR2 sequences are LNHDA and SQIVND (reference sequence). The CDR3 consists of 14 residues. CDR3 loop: CASSIGQGREKLFF. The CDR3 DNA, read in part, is TGTGCCAGTAGTATCGGGCAGGGAAGGGAAAAA.

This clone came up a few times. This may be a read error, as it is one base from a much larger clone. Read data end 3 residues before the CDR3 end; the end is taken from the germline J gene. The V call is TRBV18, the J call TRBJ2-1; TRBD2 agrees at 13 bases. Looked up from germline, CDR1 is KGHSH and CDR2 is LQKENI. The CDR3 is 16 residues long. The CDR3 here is CATSPPGLAGANEQFF. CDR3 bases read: TGTGCCACCTCACCACCTGGACTAGCGGGGGCCAATGAG.

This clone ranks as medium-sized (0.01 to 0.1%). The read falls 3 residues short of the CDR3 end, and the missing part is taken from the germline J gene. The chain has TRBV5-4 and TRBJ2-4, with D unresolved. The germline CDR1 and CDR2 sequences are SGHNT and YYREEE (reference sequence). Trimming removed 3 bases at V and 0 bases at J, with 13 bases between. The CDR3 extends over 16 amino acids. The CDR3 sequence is CASSSGSMSAKNIQYF. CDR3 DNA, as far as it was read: TGTGCCAGCAGCTCCGGGTCCATGTCAGCCAAAAACATT.

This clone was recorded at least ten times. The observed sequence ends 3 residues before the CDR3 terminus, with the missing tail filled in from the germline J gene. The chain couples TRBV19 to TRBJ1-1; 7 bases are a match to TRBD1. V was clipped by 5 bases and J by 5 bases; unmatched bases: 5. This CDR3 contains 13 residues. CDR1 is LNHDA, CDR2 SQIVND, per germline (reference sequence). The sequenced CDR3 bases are TGTGCCAGTAGTGTCCAACAGGGGACTGAA. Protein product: CASSVQQGTE. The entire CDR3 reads CASSVQQGTEAFF.

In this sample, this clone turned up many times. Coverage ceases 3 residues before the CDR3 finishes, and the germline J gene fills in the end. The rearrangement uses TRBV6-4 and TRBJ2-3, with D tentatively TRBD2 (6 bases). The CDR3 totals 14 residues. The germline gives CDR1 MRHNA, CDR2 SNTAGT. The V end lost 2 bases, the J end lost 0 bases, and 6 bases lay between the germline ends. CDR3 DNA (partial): TGTGCCAGCAGTGACAGCGGGAGCACAGATACG. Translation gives CASSDSGSTDT. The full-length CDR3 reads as CASSDSGSTDTQYF.

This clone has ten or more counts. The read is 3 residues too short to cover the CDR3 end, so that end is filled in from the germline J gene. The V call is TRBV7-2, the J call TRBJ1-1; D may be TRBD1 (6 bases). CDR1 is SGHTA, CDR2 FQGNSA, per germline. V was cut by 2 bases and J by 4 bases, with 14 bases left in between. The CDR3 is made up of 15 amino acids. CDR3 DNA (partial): TGTGCCAGCAGCTTAAAGGGGGGGGAGAGCACTGAA. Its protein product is CASSLKGGESTE. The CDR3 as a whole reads CASSLKGGESTEAFF.

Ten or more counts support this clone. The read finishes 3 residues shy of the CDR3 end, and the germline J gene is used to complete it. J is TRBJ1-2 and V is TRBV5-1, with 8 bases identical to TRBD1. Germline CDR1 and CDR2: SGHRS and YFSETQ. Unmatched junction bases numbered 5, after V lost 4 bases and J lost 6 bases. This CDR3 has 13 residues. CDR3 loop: CASSTTTGDGYTF. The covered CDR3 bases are TGCGCCAGCAGCACAACGACAGGGGATGGC. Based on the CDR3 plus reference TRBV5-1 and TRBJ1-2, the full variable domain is KAGVTQTPRYLIKTRGQQVTLSCSPISGHRSVSWYQQTPGQGLQFLFEYFSETQRNKGNFPGRFSGRQFSNSRSEMNVSTLELGDSALYLCASSTTTGDGYTFGSGTRLTVV.

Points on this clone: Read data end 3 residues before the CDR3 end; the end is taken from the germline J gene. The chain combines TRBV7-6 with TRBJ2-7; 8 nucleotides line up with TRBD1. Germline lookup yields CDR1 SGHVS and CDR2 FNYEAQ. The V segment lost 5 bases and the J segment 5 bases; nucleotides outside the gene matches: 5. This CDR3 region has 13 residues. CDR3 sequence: CASSQGQDHEQYF. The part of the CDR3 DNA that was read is TGTGCCAGCAGCCAGGGACAGGATCACGAG.

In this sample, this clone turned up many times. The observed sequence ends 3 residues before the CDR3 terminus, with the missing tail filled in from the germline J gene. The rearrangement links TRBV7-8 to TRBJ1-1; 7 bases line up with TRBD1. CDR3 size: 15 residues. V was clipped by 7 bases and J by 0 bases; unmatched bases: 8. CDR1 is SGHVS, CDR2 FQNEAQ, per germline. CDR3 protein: CASTSGQLMNTEAFF. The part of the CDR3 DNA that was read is TGTGCCAGCACCTCGGGACAGCTCATGAACACTGAA.

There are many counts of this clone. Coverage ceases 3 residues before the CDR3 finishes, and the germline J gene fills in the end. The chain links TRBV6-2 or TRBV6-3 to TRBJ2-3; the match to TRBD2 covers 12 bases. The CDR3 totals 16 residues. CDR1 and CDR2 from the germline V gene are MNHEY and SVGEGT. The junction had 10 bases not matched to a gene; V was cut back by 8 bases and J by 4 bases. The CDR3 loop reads CASGSGLAGFADTQYF. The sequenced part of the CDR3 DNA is TGTGCCAGCGGTTCTGGACTAGCGGGATTCGCAGATACG.

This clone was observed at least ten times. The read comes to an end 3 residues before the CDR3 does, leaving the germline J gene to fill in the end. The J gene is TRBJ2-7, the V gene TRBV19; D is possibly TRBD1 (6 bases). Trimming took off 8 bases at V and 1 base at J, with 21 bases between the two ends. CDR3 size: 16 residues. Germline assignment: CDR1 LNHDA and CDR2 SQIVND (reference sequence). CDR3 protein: CASASRTAKNSYEQYF. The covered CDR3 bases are TGTGCCAGTGCCTCTCGGACAGCTAAGAATTCCTACGAG.

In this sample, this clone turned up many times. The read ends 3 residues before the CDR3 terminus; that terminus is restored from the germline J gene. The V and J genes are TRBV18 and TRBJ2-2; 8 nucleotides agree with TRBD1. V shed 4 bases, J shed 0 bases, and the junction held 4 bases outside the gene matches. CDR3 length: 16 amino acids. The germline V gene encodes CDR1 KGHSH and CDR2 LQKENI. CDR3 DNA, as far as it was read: TGTGCCAGCTCACACTCAGGGGGCTCGAACACCGGGGAG. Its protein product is CASSHSGGSNTGE. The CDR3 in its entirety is CASSHSGGSNTGELFF. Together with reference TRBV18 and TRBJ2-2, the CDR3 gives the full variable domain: NAGVMQNPRHLVRRRGQEARLRCSPMKGHSHVYWYRQLPEEGLKFMVYLQKENIIDESGMPKERFSAEFPKEGPSILRIQQVVRGDSAAYFCASSHSGGSNTGELFFGEGSRLTVL.

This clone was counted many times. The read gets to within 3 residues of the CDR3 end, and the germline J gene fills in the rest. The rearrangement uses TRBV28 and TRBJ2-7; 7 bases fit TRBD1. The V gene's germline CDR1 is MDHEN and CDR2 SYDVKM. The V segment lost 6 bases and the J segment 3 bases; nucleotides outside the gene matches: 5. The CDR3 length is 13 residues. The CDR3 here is CASRTQGIYEQYF. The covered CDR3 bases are TGTGCCAGCAGAACACAGGGGATCTACGAG. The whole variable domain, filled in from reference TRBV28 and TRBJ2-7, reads DVKVTQSSRYLVKRTGEKVFLECVQDMDHENMFWYRQDPGLGLRLIYFSYDVKMKEKGDIPEGYSVSREKKERFSLILESASTNQTSMYLCASRTQGIYEQYFGPGTRLTVT.

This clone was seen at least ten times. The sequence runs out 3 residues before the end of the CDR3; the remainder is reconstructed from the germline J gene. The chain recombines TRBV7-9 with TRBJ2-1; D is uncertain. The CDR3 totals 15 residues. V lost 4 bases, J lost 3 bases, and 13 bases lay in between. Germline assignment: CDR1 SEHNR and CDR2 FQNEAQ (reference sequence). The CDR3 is CASSSYPDIYNEQFF. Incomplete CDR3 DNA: TGTGCCAGCAGCTCTTACCCAGACATCTACAATGAG.

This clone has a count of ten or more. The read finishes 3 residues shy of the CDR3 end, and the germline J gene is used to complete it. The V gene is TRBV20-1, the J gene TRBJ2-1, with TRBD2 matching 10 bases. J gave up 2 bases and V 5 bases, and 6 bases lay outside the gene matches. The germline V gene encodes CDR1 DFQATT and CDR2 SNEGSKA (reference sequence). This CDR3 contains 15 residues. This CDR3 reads CSAFPTSGAYNEQFF. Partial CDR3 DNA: TGCAGTGCTTTTCCTACTAGCGGGGCCTACAATGAG.